Here is one T cell receptor beta chain with its context. This sample stems from a study of control samples from healthy donors and cancer patients. CDR1 and CDR2 from the germline V gene are MDHEN and SYDVKM. There are 15 residues in the CDR3. Losses at the gene ends were 4 bases for V and 11 bases for J; bases not matched to a gene: 12. Produced via immunoSEQ multiplex PCR; TCRdb's table is partial and in-frame only. The profile covers about 95,000 clones, with 85% appearing a single time and approximately 19% taken by the ten largest. The chain has TRBV28 and TRBJ1-5; 9 bases agree with TRBD1. Input material: blood. This clonotype was sampled from a man younger than 40 in good health. As DNA, the CDR3 is TGTGCCAGCAGTTCCGGGACAGGGTTGCGGGACACCCAGCATTTT. Amino acid sequence: CASSSGTGLRDTQHF.